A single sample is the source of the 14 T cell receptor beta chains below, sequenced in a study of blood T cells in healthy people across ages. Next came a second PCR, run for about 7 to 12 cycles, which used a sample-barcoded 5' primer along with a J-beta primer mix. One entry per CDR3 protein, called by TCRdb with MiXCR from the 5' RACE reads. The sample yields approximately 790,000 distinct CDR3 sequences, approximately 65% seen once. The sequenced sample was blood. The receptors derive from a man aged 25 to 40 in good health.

CDR3 amino acids: CASSSQGGRGNIQYF. The CDR3 nucleotides are TGTGCCAGCAGCTCCCAGGGCGGAAGGGGAAACATTCAGTACTTC. The rearrangement links TRBV7-2 to TRBJ2-4; possible D gene TRBD1, 5 bases. The ends were cut back, 4 bases at V and 6 bases at J, with 16 bases in the middle. Germline values: CDR1 SGHTA, CDR2 FQGNSA. This CDR3 has 15 amino acids.

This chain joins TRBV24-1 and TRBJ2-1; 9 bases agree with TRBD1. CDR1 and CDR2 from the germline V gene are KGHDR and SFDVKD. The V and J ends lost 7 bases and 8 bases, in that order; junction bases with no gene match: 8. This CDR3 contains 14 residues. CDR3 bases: TGTGCCACCAGCGAGACAGGGGGTACCGATGAGCAGTTCTTC. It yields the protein CATSETGGTDEQFF.

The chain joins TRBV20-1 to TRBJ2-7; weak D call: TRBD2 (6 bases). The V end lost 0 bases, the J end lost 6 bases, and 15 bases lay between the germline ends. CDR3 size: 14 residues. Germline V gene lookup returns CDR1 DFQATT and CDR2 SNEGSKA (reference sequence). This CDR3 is CSARDRIQGGEQYF. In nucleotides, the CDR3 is TGCAGTGCTAGAGATAGGATCCAGGGAGGCGAGCAGTACTTC.

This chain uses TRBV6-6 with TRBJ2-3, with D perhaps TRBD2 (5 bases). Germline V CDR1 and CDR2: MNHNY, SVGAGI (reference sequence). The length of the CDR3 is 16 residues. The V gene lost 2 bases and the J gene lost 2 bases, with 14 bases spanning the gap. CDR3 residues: CASSYRGLQDTDTQYF. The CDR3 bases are TGTGCCAGCAGTTACCGCGGACTCCAGGACACAGATACGCAGTATTTT.

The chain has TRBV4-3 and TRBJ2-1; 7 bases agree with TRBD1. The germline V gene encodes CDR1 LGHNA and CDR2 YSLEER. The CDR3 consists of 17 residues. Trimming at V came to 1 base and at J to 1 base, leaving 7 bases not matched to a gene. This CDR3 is CASSQVYRTGSYNEQFF. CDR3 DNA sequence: TGCGCCAGCAGCCAAGTCTACCGGACAGGTTCCTACAATGAGCAGTTCTTC.

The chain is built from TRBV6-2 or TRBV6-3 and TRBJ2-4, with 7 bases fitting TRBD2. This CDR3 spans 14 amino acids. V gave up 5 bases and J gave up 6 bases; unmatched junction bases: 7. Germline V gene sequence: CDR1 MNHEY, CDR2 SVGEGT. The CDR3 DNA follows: TGTGCCAGCAGTCCAGAGGGCGGGGGAAACATTCAGTACTTC. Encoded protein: CASSPEGGGNIQYF.

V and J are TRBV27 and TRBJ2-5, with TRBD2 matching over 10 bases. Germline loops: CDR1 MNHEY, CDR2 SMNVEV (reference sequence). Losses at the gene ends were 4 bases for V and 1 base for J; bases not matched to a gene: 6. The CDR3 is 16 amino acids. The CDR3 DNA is TGTGCCAGCAGTTGGTCCGGACTAGCGGCCCAAGAGACCCAGTACTTC. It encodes CASSWSGLAAQETQYF.

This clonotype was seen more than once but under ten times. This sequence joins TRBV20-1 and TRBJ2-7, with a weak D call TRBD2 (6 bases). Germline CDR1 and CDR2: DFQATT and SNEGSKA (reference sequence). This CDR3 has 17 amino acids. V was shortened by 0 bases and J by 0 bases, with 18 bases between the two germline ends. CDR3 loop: CSARDIRGGVYSYEQYF. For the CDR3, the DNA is TGCAGTGCTAGAGACATACGTGGCGGGGTATACTCCTACGAGCAGTACTTC.

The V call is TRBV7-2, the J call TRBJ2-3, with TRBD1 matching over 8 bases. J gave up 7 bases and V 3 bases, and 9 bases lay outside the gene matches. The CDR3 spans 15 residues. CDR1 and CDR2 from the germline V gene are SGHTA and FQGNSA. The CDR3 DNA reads TGTGCCAGCAGCTTTCCGGGACAGGTGGTGTATACGCAGTATTTT. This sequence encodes CASSFPGQVVYTQYF.

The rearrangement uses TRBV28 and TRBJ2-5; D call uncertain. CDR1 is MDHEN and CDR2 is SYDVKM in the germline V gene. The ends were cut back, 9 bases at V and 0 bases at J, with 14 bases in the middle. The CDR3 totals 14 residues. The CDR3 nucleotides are TGTGCCAGTTTCCCCGCTGGGTACCAAGAGACCCAGTACTTC. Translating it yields CASFPAGYQETQYF.

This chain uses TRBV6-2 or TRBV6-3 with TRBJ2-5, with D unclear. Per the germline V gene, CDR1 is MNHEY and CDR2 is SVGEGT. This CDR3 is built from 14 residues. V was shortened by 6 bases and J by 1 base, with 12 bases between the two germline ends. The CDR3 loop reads CASRHQALQETQYF. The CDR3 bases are TGTGCCAGCAGACATCAGGCGCTCCAAGAGACCCAGTACTTC.

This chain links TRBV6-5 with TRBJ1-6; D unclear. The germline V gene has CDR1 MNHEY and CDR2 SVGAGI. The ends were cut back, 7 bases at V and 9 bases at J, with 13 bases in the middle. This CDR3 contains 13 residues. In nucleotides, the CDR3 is TGTGCCAGCACCGGCAGGACCAGTTCACCCCTCCACTTT. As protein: CASTGRTSSPLHF.

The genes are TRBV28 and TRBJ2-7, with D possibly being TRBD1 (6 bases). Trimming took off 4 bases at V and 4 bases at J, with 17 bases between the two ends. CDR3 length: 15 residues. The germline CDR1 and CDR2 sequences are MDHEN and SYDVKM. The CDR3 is CASSSPAGVKYEQYF. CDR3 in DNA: TGTGCCAGCAGTTCCCCTGCAGGGGTTAAATACGAGCAGTACTTC.

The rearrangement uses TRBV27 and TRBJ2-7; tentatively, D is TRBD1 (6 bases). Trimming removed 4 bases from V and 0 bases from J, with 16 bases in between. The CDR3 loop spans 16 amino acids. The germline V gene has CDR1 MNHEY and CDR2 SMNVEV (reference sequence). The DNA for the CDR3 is TGTGCCAGCAGTTCCCCGGGACACGGCCTCTCCTACGAGCAGTACTTC. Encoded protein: CASSSPGHGLSYEQYF.